The 31 T cell receptor beta chains reported below all come from one sample, sequenced in a study of CD8 T cells in ankylosing spondylitis. General observations from the study: The study identified a TCR beta motif of fewer than 10 highly homologous variants that appeared characteristic of ankylosing spondylitis blood.

TCRdb redid the calling of the 5' RACE reads with MiXCR, one entry per CDR3 protein. The table lists fewer than 550,000 distinct CDR3 sequences, roughly 5% of them singletons. No cognate antigen is known for these TCRs. Sequences were obtained from blood, either unsorted or a sorted T cell fraction (not recorded which). These TCRs come from a male donor with ankylosing spondylitis.

V is TRBV5-8 and J is TRBJ2-1; the D gene could be TRBD1 or TRBD2 (6 bases each). The V gene's germline CDR1 is SGHTS and CDR2 YDEGEE. This CDR3 is built from 13 residues. V was pared by 3 bases and J by 10 bases, with 14 bases between. The CDR3 DNA is TGTGCCAGCAGCTCCCCCCAAGGGGGGGAGCAGTTCTTC. Residues: CASSSPQGGEQFF.

The chain joins TRBV7-9 to TRBJ2-7; 7 bases are a match to TRBD2. CDR1 and CDR2 from the germline V gene are SEHNR and FQNEAQ (reference sequence). CDR3 length: 15 amino acids. The V gene end was trimmed by 5 bases and the J gene end by 2 bases; junction bases not matched to a gene: 9. The CDR3, as DNA: TGTGCCAGCAGCCAAAGTACTAGCGCAACCTACGAGCAGTACTTC. Translated: CASSQSTSATYEQYF.

This clonotype came up many times. The chain uses TRBV15 and TRBJ2-5; D remains unclear. The V end lost 2 bases, the J end lost 5 bases, and 6 bases lay between the germline ends. The CDR3 runs 12 residues. Germline CDR1 reads LNHNV; CDR2 reads YYDKDF (reference sequence). The CDR3 here is CATSRSSETQYF. The DNA of the CDR3 is TGTGCCACCAGCAGATCCTCGGAGACCCAGTACTTC.

In its sample, this clonotype was seen many times. The chain is built from TRBV6-1 and TRBJ2-2; D remains unclear. Per the germline V gene, CDR1 is MNHNS and CDR2 is SASEGT. CDR3 size: 14 residues. V lost 7 bases and J 4 bases, leaving 13 bases between the germline ends. CDR3: CASTPGVPTGELFF. Here the CDR3 DNA reads TGTGCCAGCACCCCTGGGGTCCCCACCGGGGAGCTGTTTTTT.

This clonotype was counted only a few times. This chain joins TRBV9 and TRBJ2-5, with 9 nucleotides matching TRBD2. The germline gives CDR1 SGDLS, CDR2 YYNGEE. J gave up 2 bases and V 0 bases, and 5 bases lay outside the gene matches. The CDR3 length is 16 residues. In DNA form, the CDR3 reads TGTGCCAGCAGCGTAGGGGATAGCGGGGGTCAAGAGACCCAGTACTTC. Translated, it gives CASSVGDSGGQETQYF.

This clonotype was counted a few times. This chain links TRBV4-2 with TRBJ2-2, with TRBD1 identical over 7 bases. The CDR3 has 15 amino acids. Per germline, CDR1 LGHNA and CDR2 YNFKEQ. V gave up 5 bases and J gave up 9 bases; unmatched junction bases: 12. The CDR3 DNA reads TGTGCCAGCAGCAAAGGGGAACAGGGGAGCCGGGAGCTGTTTTTT. It codes for CASSKGEQGSRELFF.

The gene calls are TRBV3-1 and TRBJ1-2, with TRBD1 as a possible D gene (6 bases). Trimming removed 5 bases from V and 4 bases from J, with 14 bases in between. The CDR3 contains 14 residues. CDR1 and CDR2 (germline): LGHDT, YNNKEL (reference sequence). The CDR3, as DNA: TGTGCCAGCAGCAACAGGGTGCGCGTCTATGGCTACACCTTC. Translated: CASSNRVRVYGYTF.

This chain joins TRBV20-1 and TRBJ2-7; 14 bases match TRBD2. The V gene's germline CDR1 is DFQATT and CDR2 SNEGSKA (reference sequence). The CDR3 totals 14 residues. Germline trimming cut 6 bases from V and 6 bases from J; bases unmatched to any gene: 7. The CDR3 spells CSAQPGLAGVEQYF. The CDR3 DNA sequence: TGCAGTGCACAACCGGGACTAGCGGGAGTCGAGCAGTACTTC.

This clonotype has ten or more counts. The chain links TRBV20-1 to TRBJ2-5; D possibly matches TRBD1 or TRBD2 (5 bases each). This CDR3 has 11 amino acids. V was pared by 2 bases and J by 5 bases, with 6 bases between. Germline CDR1 and CDR2: DFQATT and SNEGSKA (reference sequence). CDR3 sequence reads: CSARRDETQYF. The CDR3 coding sequence is TGCAGTGCTAGACGGGACGAGACCCAGTACTTC.

In this sample, this clonotype turned up many times. The chain combines TRBV28 with TRBJ1-1; 10 bases map to TRBD1. This CDR3 has 14 residues. CDR1 and CDR2 (germline): MDHEN, SYDVKM. Trimming cost V 7 bases and J 5 bases; bases outside gene matches: 7. Written as DNA, the CDR3 is TGTGCCAGCATAGACAGGGGGCGAAGTACTGAAGCTTTCTTT. Its translation: CASIDRGRSTEAFF.

This clonotype appeared a few times. The V gene is TRBV11-2, the J gene TRBJ2-1; 9 bases are shared with TRBD2. The V segment lost 5 bases and the J segment 4 bases; nucleotides outside the gene matches: 12. CDR3 size: 17 residues. Germline V gives CDR1 SGHAT, CDR2 FQNNGV. The CDR3: CASSPYATSGPYNEQFF. The CDR3 DNA follows: TGTGCCAGCAGCCCATACGCCACTAGCGGGCCGTACAATGAGCAGTTCTTC. Supplemented by reference TRBV11-2 and TRBJ2-1, the full variable domain reads EAGVAQSPRYKIIEKRQSVAFWCNPISGHATLYWYQQILGQGPKLLIQFQNNGVVDDSQLPKDRFSAERLKGVDSTLKIQPAKLEDSAVYLCASSPYATSGPYNEQFFGPGTRLTVL.

In its sample, this clonotype was seen many times. This chain uses TRBV7-9 with TRBJ1-4, with D maybe TRBD1 (5 bases). The CDR3 consists of 16 residues. Germline V gene sequence: CDR1 SEHNR, CDR2 FQNEAQ (reference sequence). V was cut by 5 bases and J by 2 bases, with 15 bases left in between. CDR3 nucleotides: TGTGCCAGCAGCCCCCTCGGGGGGAACACTAATGAAAAACTGTTTTTT. Translated, it gives CASSPLGGNTNEKLFF.

V is TRBV4-3 and J is TRBJ2-2; D ambiguous. The germline gives CDR1 LGHNA, CDR2 YSLEER. V lost 1 base and J 2 bases, leaving 5 bases between the germline ends. The CDR3 extends over 14 amino acids. In DNA, the CDR3 is TGCGCCAGCAGCCAAGTGGCTAACACCGGGGAGCTGTTTTTT. Translating it yields CASSQVANTGELFF.

This clonotype showed up many times. This chain joins TRBV6-5 and TRBJ1-4, with D possibly matching TRBD1 (5 bases). The V and J ends lost 6 bases and 2 bases respectively, with 13 bases between them. CDR3 length: 15 residues. Germline loops: CDR1 MNHEY, CDR2 SVGAGI. CDR3 sequence: CASRYQGATNEKLFF. The CDR3 DNA sequence: TGTGCCAGCAGGTACCAGGGTGCCACTAATGAAAAACTGTTTTTT.

This clonotype has at least ten counts. The chain carries TRBV6-2 or TRBV6-3 and TRBJ2-1, with D possibly being TRBD2 (5 bases). From germline, CDR1 is MNHEY and CDR2 SVGEGT. V gave up 8 bases and J gave up 2 bases, with 22 bases separating them. This CDR3 comprises 17 residues. The DNA of the CDR3 is TGTGCCAGCTTTCGTGGGCAGCGGAACTTTACCTACAATGAGCAGTTCTTC. It specifies CASFRGQRNFTYNEQFF.

This clonotype came up many times. This chain uses TRBV4-2 with TRBJ1-4; tentative D call: TRBD1 (5 bases). CDR1 and CDR2 from the germline V gene are LGHNA and YNFKEQ. CDR3 length: 16 amino acids. Between the trimmed V and J ends, which lost 4 bases and 0 bases, there was a span of 12 bases. The CDR3 DNA reads TGTGCCAGCAGCCTTAATGACAGATCAACTAATGAAAAACTGTTTTTT. Its translation is CASSLNDRSTNEKLFF.

Many counts were recorded for this clonotype. This chain uses TRBV12-3 or TRBV12-4 with TRBJ2-7; unclear D gene. The CDR3 runs 12 residues. V was clipped by 5 bases and J by 6 bases, with 11 bases between them. CDR3 DNA sequence: TGTGCCAGCAGTCTCGATACCGTCGAGCAGTACTTC. This codes for CASSLDTVEQYF.

There are a few counts of this clonotype. V and J are TRBV29-1 and TRBJ2-7; no firm D call. The CDR3 is 12 residues long. Germline V gene lookup returns CDR1 SQVTM and CDR2 ANQGSEA. The V gene lost 4 bases and the J gene lost 3 bases, with 10 bases spanning the gap. CDR3 coding DNA: TGCAGCGTTGGAAACAGAGACTACGAGCAGTACTTC. Protein sequence: CSVGNRDYEQYF.

This clonotype was recorded at least ten times. The V gene is TRBV6-1, the J gene TRBJ2-1; D possibly uses TRBD1 or TRBD2 (5 bases each). This CDR3 has 13 residues. From germline, CDR1 is MNHNS and CDR2 SASEGT. V was clipped by 6 bases and J by 3 bases, with 9 bases between them. CDR3 nucleotide sequence: TGTGCCAGCAGAGCTGGGGGCTACAATGAGCAGTTCTTC. The encoded protein is CASRAGGYNEQFF.

This clonotype was observed at least ten times. V and J are TRBV20-1 and TRBJ1-3, with TRBD1 identical over 9 bases. CDR1 is DFQATT, CDR2 SNEGSKA, per germline (reference sequence). The J segment lost 2 bases and the V segment lost 5 bases, leaving 7 bases of the junction unmatched. The CDR3 has 15 residues. The CDR3 is CSARPGQGTGNTIYF. CDR3 bases: TGCAGTGCTCGTCCCGGACAGGGGACTGGAAACACCATATATTTT.

This clonotype was seen at least ten times. The V call is TRBV7-2, the J call TRBJ2-1; D is undetermined. The germline V gene encodes CDR1 SGHTA and CDR2 FQGNSA. The CDR3 extends over 15 amino acids. The ends were cut back, 0 bases at V and 3 bases at J, with 9 bases in the middle. The CDR3 DNA follows: TGTGCCAGCAGCTTAGCGATTAGGTTCTACAATGAGCAGTTCTTC. Translating gives CASSLAIRFYNEQFF.

This clonotype occurred many times. This rearrangement joins TRBV20-1 to TRBJ2-4, with D possibly TRBD2 on 5 matching bases. CDR3 length: 12 amino acids. V was cut by 7 bases and J by 0 bases, with 7 bases left in between. The germline CDR1 and CDR2 sequences are DFQATT and SNEGSKA (reference sequence). The CDR3 loop reads CSGGRAKNIQYF. CDR3 nucleotides: TGCAGTGGAGGGAGAGCCAAAAACATTCAGTACTTC.

This clonotype came up many times. The CDR3 loop is CSARDFDRANSNQPQHF. The CDR3 DNA follows: TGCAGTGCTAGAGATTTTGACAGGGCGAATAGCAATCAGCCCCAGCATTTT. The chain carries TRBV20-1 and TRBJ1-5; 7 bases are shared with TRBD1. The CDR3 contains 17 residues. Trimming took 0 bases from V and 0 from J; bases not matched to a gene: 8. Germline loops: CDR1 DFQATT, CDR2 SNEGSKA (reference sequence).

The V call is TRBV4-2, the J call TRBJ2-7; no firm D call. Between the trimmed V and J ends, which lost 4 bases and 0 bases, there was a span of 13 bases. This CDR3 comprises 15 residues. The germline CDR1 and CDR2 sequences are LGHNA and YNFKEQ. The CDR3 nucleotides read TGTGCCAGCAGCCCCATTAAGGAGAGCTCCTACGAGCAGTACTTC. Its translation is CASSPIKESSYEQYF.

This clonotype was counted ten times or more. The chain carries TRBV5-1 and TRBJ1-2, with D unresolved. The CDR3 extends over 16 amino acids. Trimming cost V 0 bases and J 1 base, with 13 bases left between them. Germline CDR1 reads SGHRS; CDR2 reads YFSETQ. As DNA, the CDR3 is TGCGCCAGCAGCTTGGGAAGAGGAGTTATTAACTATGGCTACACCTTC. Protein: CASSLGRGVINYGYTF.

This clonotype was observed at least ten times. This chain connects TRBV4-1 to TRBJ2-7; TRBD1 agrees at 7 bases. CDR3 length: 17 residues. V shed 0 bases, J shed 4 bases, and the junction held 12 bases outside the gene matches. Germline-derived CDR1 and CDR2 are MGHRA and YSYEKL. The DNA for the CDR3 is TGCGCCAGCAGCCAAGAAGAGGGGGCGCGGAAAAATTACGAGCAGTACTTC. Translated, it gives CASSQEEGARKNYEQYF.

This clonotype appeared many times. This rearrangement joins TRBV7-2 to TRBJ2-1, with 11 bases identical to TRBD2. The CDR3 has 16 amino acids. Trimming at V came to 3 bases and at J to 3 bases, leaving 4 bases not matched to a gene. Looked up from germline, CDR1 is SGHTA and CDR2 is FQGNSA. This chain's CDR3 is CASSFASGGFYNEQFF. The CDR3 DNA reads TGTGCCAGCAGCTTTGCTAGCGGGGGGTTCTACAATGAGCAGTTCTTC. Full variable domain (missing parts from reference TRBV7-2 and TRBJ2-1): GAGVSQSPSNKVTEKGKDVELRCDPISGHTALYWYRQSLGQGLEFLIYFQGNSAPDKSGLPSDRFSAERTGGSVSTLTIQRTQQEDSAVYLCASSFASGGFYNEQFFGPGTRLTVL.

CDR3 DNA: TGTGCCAGCATTCGGACTAGCGGGCCCGGGGAGCTGTTTTTT. Protein: CASIRTSGPGELFF. The J gene is TRBJ2-2, the V gene TRBV6-1; 11 nucleotides match TRBD2. The CDR3 loop spans 14 amino acids. The ends lost 7 bases at V and 6 bases at J; junction bases unmatched: 4. Germline V CDR1 and CDR2: MNHNS, SASEGT.

This clonotype was seen at least ten times. V and J are TRBV27 and TRBJ2-5, with D tentatively TRBD1 (5 bases). The V gene's germline CDR1 is MNHEY and CDR2 SMNVEV (reference sequence). The CDR3 spans 13 residues. Trimming removed 8 bases from V and 6 bases from J, with 16 bases in between. The CDR3, as DNA: TGTGCCAGCCGGACACTCTTGACAAAGACCCAGTACTTC. Translation: CASRTLLTKTQYF.

This clonotype was detected many times. The rearrangement links TRBV5-1 to TRBJ1-3; D is uncertain. Trimming shortened V by 0 bases and J by 5 bases, and 9 bases separated the two germline ends. The CDR3 covers 14 residues. Germline V gene data show CDR1 as SGHRS and CDR2 as YFSETQ. CDR3 sequence (DNA): TGCGCCAGCAGCTTGGATGTCGGACGAAACACCATATATTTT. Translating it yields CASSLDVGRNTIYF.

This clonotype occurred many times. This chain joins TRBV7-9 and TRBJ2-3; D perhaps matches TRBD2 (7 bases). The V and J ends lost 3 bases and 2 bases respectively, with 12 bases between them. CDR3 length: 15 residues. The germline V gene encodes CDR1 SEHNR and CDR2 FQNEAQ (reference sequence). CDR3 region: CASSFQRGHTDTQYF. The CDR3 DNA reads as TGTGCCAGCAGCTTCCAGCGGGGACACACAGATACGCAGTATTTT.